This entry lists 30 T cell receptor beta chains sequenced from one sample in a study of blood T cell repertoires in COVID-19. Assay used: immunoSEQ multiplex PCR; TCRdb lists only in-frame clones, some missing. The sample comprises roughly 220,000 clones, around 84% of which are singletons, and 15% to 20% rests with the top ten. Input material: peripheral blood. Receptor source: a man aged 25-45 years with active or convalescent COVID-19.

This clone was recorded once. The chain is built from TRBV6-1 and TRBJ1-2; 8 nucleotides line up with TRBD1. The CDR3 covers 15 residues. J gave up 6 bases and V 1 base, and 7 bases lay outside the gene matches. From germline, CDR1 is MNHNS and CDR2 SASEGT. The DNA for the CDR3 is TGTGCCAGCAGTGAAGTCCCGGACAGGGAGAATGGCTACACCTTC. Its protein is CASSEVPDRENGYTF.

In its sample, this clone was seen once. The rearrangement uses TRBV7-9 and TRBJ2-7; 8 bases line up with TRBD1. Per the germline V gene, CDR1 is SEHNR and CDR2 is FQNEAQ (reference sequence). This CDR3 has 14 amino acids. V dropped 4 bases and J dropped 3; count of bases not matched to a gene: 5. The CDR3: CASSSTDRVYEQYF. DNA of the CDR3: TGTGCCAGCAGCTCAACGGACAGGGTCTACGAGCAGTACTTC.

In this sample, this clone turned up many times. In nucleotides, the CDR3 is TGTGCCAGCAGTACAGGGGGCGCGGGTAATGAGCAGTTCTTC. It specifies CASSTGGAGNEQFF. The rearrangement joins TRBV6-4 to TRBJ2-1; the match to TRBD1 covers 9 bases. V dropped 5 bases and J dropped 7; count of bases not matched to a gene: 6. The germline V gene encodes CDR1 MRHNA and CDR2 SNTAGT. The CDR3 is 14 residues long.

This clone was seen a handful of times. Here the CDR3 reads CASSRAGGEELFF. DNA of the CDR3: TGTGCCAGCAGCAGGGCGGGCGGGGAGGAGCTGTTTTTT. The rearrangement joins TRBV9 to TRBJ2-2; a possible D gene is TRBD2 (6 bases). Trimming shortened V by 4 bases and J by 10 bases, and 14 bases separated the two germline ends. The CDR3 covers 13 residues. Germline-derived CDR1 and CDR2 are SGDLS and YYNGEE.

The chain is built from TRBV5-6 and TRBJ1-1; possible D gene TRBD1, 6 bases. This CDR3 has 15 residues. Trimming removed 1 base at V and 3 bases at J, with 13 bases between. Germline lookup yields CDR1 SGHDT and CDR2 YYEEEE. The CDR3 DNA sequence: TGTGCCAGCAGCTTGTCCTGGGGGCGCGACACTGAAGCTTTCTTT. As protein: CASSLSWGRDTEAFF.

This CDR3 reads CASRPGDTISGNTIYF. The CDR3, as DNA: TGTGCCAGCAGGCCCGGGGACACCATCTCTGGAAACACCATATATTTT. This chain connects TRBV27 to TRBJ1-3, with a possible D match to TRBD1 (6 bases). Trimming took 6 bases from V and 0 from J, leaving 15 bases between them. Per germline, CDR1 MNHEY and CDR2 SMNVEV (reference sequence). CDR3 length: 16 amino acids.

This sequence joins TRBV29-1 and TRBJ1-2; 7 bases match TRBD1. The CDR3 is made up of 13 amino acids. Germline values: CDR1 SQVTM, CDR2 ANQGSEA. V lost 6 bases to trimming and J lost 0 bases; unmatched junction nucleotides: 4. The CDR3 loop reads CSVVQGANYGYTF. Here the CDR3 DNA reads TGCAGCGTCGTTCAGGGGGCTAACTATGGCTACACCTTC. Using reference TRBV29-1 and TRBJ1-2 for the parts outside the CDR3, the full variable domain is SAVISQKPSRDICQRGTSLTIQCQVDSQVTMMFWYRQQPGQSLTLIATANQGSEATYESGFVIDKFPISRPNLTFSTLTVSNMSPEDSSIYLCSVVQGANYGYTFGSGTRLTVV.

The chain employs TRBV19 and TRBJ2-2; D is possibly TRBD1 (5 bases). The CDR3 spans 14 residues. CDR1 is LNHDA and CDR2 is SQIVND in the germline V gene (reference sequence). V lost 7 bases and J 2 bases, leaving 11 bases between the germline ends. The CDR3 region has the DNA TGTGCCAGTATTAAACAGGAAAACACCGGGGAGCTGTTTTTT. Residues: CASIKQENTGELFF.

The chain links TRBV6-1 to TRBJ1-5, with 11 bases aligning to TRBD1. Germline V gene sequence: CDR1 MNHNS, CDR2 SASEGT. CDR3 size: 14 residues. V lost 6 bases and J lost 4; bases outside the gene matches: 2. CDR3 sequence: CASRGQGDNQPQHF. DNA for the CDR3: TGTGCCAGCAGGGGACAGGGGGATAATCAGCCCCAGCATTTT.

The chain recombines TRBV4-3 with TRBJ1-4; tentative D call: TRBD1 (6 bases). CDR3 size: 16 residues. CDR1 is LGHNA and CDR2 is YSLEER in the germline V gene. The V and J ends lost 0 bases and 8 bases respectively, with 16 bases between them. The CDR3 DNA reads TGCGCCAGCAGCCAAGACCCCCCACACCAGGGGGAAAAACTGTTTTTT. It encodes CASSQDPPHQGEKLFF.

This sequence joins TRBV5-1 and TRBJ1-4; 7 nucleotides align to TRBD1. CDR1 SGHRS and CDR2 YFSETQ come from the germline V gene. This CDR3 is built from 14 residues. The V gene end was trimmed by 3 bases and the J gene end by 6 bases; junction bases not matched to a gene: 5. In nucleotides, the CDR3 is TGCGCCAGCAGCTGGGACAGCCGGGATGAAAAACTGTTTTTT. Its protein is CASSWDSRDEKLFF. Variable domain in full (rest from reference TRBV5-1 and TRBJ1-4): KAGVTQTPRYLIKTRGQQVTLSCSPISGHRSVSWYQQTPGQGLQFLFEYFSETQRNKGNFPGRFSGRQFSNSRSEMNVSTLELGDSALYLCASSWDSRDEKLFFGSGTQLSVL.

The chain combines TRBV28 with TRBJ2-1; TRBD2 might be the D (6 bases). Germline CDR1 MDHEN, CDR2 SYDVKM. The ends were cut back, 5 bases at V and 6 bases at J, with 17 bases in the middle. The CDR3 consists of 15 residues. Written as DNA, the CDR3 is TGTGCCAGCAGTGTTCTAGCGCCGCGGAGCAATGAGCAGTTCTTC. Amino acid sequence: CASSVLAPRSNEQFF.

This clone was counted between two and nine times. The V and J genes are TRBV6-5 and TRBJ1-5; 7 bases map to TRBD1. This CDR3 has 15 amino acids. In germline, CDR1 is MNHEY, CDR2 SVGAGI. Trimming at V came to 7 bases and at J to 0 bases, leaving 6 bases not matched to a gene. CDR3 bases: TGTGCCAGCAAGAAGGGGGCGGATAGCAATCAGCCCCAGCATTTT. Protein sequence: CASKKGADSNQPQHF.

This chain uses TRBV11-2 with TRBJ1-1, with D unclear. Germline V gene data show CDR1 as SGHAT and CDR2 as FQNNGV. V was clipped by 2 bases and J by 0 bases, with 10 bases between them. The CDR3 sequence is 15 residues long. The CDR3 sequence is CASSLRGGMNTEAFF. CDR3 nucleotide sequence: TGTGCCAGCAGCTTAAGAGGAGGTATGAACACTGAAGCTTTCTTT.

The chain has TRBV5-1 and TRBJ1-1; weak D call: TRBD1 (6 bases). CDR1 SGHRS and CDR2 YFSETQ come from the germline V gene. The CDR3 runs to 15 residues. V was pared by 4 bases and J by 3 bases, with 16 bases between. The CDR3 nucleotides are TGCGCCAGCAGCCCACAGGGAGGGGGGTACACTGAAGCTTTCTTT. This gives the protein CASSPQGGGYTEAFF.

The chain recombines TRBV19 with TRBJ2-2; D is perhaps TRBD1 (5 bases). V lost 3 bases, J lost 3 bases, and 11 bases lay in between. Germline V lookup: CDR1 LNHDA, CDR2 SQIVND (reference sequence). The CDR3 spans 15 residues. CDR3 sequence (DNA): TGTGCCAGTAGTATCCAGGGTTCGGACACCGGGGAGCTGTTTTTT. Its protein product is CASSIQGSDTGELFF.

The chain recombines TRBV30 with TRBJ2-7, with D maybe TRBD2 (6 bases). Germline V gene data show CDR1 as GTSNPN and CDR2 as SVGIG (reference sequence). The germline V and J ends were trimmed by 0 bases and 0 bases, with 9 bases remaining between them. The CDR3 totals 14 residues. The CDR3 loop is CAWSVGGISYEQYF. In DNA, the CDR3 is TGTGCCTGGAGTGTAGGCGGGATCTCCTACGAGCAGTACTTC.

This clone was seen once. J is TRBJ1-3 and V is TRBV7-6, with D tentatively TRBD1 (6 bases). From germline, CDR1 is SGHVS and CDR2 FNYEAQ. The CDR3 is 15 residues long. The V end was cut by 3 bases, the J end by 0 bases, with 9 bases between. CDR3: CASSFRDTSGNTIYF. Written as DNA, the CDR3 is TGTGCCAGCAGCTTCCGGGACACCTCTGGAAACACCATATATTTT.

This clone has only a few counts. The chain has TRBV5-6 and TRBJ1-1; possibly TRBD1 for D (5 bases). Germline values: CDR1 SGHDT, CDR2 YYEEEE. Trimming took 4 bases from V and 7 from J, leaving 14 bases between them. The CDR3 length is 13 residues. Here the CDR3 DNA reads TGTGCCAGCAGCCTCGGGACTCTGGGTGAAGCTTTCTTT. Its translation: CASSLGTLGEAFF.

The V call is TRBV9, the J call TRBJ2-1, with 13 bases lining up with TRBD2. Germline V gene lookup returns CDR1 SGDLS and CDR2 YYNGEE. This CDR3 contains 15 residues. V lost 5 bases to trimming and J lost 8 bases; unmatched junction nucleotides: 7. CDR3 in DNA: TGTGCCAGCAGTTGGGGGACTAGCGGGAACGATGAGCAGTTCTTC. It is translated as CASSWGTSGNDEQFF. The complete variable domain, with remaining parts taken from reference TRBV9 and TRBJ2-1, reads DSGVTQTPKHLITATGQRVTLRCSPRSGDLSVYWYQQSLDQGLQFLIQYYNGEERAKGNILERFSAQQFPDLHSELNLSSLELGDSALYFCASSWGTSGNDEQFFGPGTRLTVL.

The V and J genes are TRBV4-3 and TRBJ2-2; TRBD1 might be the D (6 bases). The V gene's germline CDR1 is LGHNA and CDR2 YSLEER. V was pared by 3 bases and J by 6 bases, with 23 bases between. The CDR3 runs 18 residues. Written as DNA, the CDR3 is TGCGCCAGCAGCCATCCCCACGTACAGGGATCGAATCCCGGGGAGCTGTTTTTT. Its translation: CASSHPHVQGSNPGELFF.

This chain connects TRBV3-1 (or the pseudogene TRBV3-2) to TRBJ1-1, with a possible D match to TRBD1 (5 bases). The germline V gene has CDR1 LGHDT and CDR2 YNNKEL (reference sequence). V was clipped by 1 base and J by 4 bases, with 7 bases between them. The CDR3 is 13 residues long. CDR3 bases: TGTGCCAGCAGCCAAGCAGGGCCCACTGAAGCTTTCTTT. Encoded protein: CASSQAGPTEAFF.

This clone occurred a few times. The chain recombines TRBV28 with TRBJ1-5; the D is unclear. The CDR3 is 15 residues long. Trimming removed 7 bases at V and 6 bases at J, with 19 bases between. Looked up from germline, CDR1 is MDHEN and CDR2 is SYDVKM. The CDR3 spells CASTPSRAGSQPQHF. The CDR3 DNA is TGTGCCAGCACCCCCTCGAGGGCGGGGAGTCAGCCCCAGCATTTT.

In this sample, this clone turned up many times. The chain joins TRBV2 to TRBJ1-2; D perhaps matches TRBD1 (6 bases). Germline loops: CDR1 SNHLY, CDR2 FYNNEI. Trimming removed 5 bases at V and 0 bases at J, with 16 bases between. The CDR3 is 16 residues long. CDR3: CASSPLIWTANYGYTF. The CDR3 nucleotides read TGTGCCAGCAGTCCTCTTATTTGGACAGCTAACTATGGCTACACCTTC. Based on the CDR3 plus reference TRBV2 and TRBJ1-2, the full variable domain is EPEVTQTPSHQVTQMGQEVILRCVPISNHLYFYWYRQILGQKVEFLVSFYNNEISEKSEIFDDQFSVERPDGSNFTLKIRSTKLEDSAMYFCASSPLIWTANYGYTFGSGTRLTVV.

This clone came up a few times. As DNA, the CDR3 is TGTGCCAGCAGTTTAGGGACAGGGGGCTCCTACGAGCAGTACTTC. It translates to CASSLGTGGSYEQYF. The J gene is TRBJ2-7, the V gene TRBV28; the match to TRBD1 covers 11 bases. The CDR3 is 15 amino acids. Germline CDR1 MDHEN, CDR2 SYDVKM. The ends lost 2 bases at V and 0 bases at J; junction bases unmatched: 0.

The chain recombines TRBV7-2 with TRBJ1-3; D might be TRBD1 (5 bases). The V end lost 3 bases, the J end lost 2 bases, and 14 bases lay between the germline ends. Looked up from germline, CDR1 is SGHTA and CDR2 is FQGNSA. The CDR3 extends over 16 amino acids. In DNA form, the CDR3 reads TGTGCCAGCAGCTTCCGACAGCTGGCCCCTGGAAACACCATATATTTT. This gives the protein CASSFRQLAPGNTIYF.

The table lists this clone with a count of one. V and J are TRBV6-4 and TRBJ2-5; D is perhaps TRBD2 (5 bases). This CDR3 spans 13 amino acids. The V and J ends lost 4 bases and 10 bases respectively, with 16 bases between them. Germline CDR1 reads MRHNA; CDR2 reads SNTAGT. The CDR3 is CASSAGTEGIQYF. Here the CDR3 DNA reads TGTGCCAGCAGTGCCGGAACAGAGGGAATCCAGTACTTC.

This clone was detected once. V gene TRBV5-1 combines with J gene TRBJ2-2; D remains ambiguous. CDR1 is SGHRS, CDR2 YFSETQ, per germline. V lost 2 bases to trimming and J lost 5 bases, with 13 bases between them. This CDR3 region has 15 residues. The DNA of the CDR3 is TGCGCCAGCAGCTTATCTGCGTACCCTACCGGGGAGCTGTTTTTT. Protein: CASSLSAYPTGELFF. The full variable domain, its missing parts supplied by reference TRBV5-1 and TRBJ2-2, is KAGVTQTPRYLIKTRGQQVTLSCSPISGHRSVSWYQQTPGQGLQFLFEYFSETQRNKGNFPGRFSGRQFSNSRSEMNVSTLELGDSALYLCASSLSAYPTGELFFGEGSRLTVL.

CDR3 region: CASSSTQTPNQLGYTF. For the CDR3, the DNA is TGTGCCAGCAGCTCTACTCAGACACCCAATCAATTAGGCTACACCTTC. The chain joins TRBV7-9 to TRBJ1-2, with D unclear. V lost 4 bases, J lost 8 bases, and 23 bases lay in between. CDR3 size: 16 residues. Germline V gene data show CDR1 as SEHNR and CDR2 as FQNEAQ (reference sequence).

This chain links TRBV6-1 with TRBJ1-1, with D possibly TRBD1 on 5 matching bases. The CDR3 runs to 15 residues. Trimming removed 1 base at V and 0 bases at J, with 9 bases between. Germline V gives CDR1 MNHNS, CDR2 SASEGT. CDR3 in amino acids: CASSEGGALNTEAFF. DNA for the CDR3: TGTGCCAGCAGTGAAGGCGGGGCCTTGAACACTGAAGCTTTCTTT.